The next 30 T cell receptor beta chains were all read from a single sample in a study of cytomegalovirus exposure and HLA in healthy donors. Primers included in the PCR were 60 Vbeta and 13 Jbeta primers. The protocol was immunoSEQ multiplex PCR, while the TCRdb copy is restricted to in-frame clones and leaves out a portion. The profile shows some 190,000 clones, 76% of them singletons. The specimen was PBMCs. These TCRs come from a man aged 18 to 29 in good health and CMV-seronegative.

The chain links TRBV18 to TRBJ1-1; tentative D call: TRBD1 (5 bases). Trimming took off 3 bases at V and 7 bases at J, with 12 bases between the two ends. Germline CDR1 KGHSH, CDR2 LQKENI. The CDR3 is 13 amino acids. The CDR3 spells CASSPPGGLEAFF. CDR3 DNA: TGTGCCAGCTCACCCCCGGGGGGACTTGAAGCTTTCTTT.

The CDR3 DNA follows: TGTGCCAGCAGCGGGGCGGGCGTCGGGAGGGGAAATGAGCAGTTCTTC. Amino acids: CASSGAGVGRGNEQFF. The chain employs TRBV9 and TRBJ2-1; TRBD2 agrees at 8 bases. The CDR3 totals 16 residues. Germline lookup yields CDR1 SGDLS and CDR2 YYNGEE. The V segment lost 3 bases and the J segment 7 bases; nucleotides outside the gene matches: 12. Full variable domain (missing parts from reference TRBV9 and TRBJ2-1): DSGVTQTPKHLITATGQRVTLRCSPRSGDLSVYWYQQSLDQGLQFLIQYYNGEERAKGNILERFSAQQFPDLHSELNLSSLELGDSALYFCASSGAGVGRGNEQFFGPGTRLTVL.

The DNA of the CDR3 is TGCGCCAGCAGCAGGGACTACGACACCGGGGAGCTGTTTTTT. Translated: CASSRDYDTGELFF. The rearrangement uses TRBV5-1 and TRBJ2-2; 7 positions agree with TRBD2. The CDR3 totals 14 residues. CDR1 and CDR2 (germline): SGHRS, YFSETQ. V was pared by 4 bases and J by 3 bases, with 3 bases of the junction left unmatched.

The V call is TRBV29-1, the J call TRBJ1-1, with TRBD1 as a possible D gene (5 bases). Germline values: CDR1 SQVTM, CDR2 ANQGSEA. This CDR3 is 12 amino acids long. V was trimmed by 4 bases and J by 3 bases, leaving 9 bases between them. CDR3 residues: CSVAGAYTEAFF. DNA of the CDR3: TGCAGCGTTGCTGGGGCCTACACTGAAGCTTTCTTT.

The chain has TRBV4-2 and TRBJ2-7, with TRBD2 matching over 8 bases. This CDR3 comprises 17 residues. The germline gives CDR1 LGHNA, CDR2 YNFKEQ. V was clipped by 0 bases and J by 2 bases; unmatched bases: 9. Here the CDR3 reads CASSQDVLLAATYEQYF. The CDR3 bases are TGTGCCAGCAGCCAAGATGTTCTACTAGCGGCAACCTACGAGCAGTACTTC.

This clone was detected only a few times. The CDR3 sequence is CASRLGSQASNEQFF. Written as DNA, the CDR3 is TGTGCCAGCAGACTCGGATCCCAGGCAAGCAATGAGCAGTTCTTC. The chain employs TRBV6-6 and TRBJ2-1; no reliable D call. V dropped 6 bases and J dropped 6 bases, with 18 bases sitting between them. Germline values: CDR1 MNHNY, CDR2 SVGAGI (reference sequence). The CDR3 totals 15 residues.

V and J are TRBV19 and TRBJ1-1; D is perhaps TRBD1 (5 bases). CDR3 length: 16 residues. Germline lookup yields CDR1 LNHDA and CDR2 SQIVND (reference sequence). V lost 7 bases, J lost 1 base, and 19 bases lay in between. The CDR3, as DNA: TGTGCCAGTACCCCACGTGGGGGGGACGGGAACACTGAAGCTTTCTTT. Encoded protein: CASTPRGGDGNTEAFF.

The chain is built from TRBV19 and TRBJ2-3; 8 bases match TRBD2. Trimming cost V 6 bases and J 3 bases; bases outside gene matches: 8. Looked up from germline, CDR1 is LNHDA and CDR2 is SQIVND (reference sequence). There are 15 residues in the CDR3. Written as DNA, the CDR3 is TGTGCCAGTAGCCCGAAAGCGGGAGTAACAGATACGCAGTATTTT. This translates into CASSPKAGVTDTQYF. Based on the CDR3 plus reference TRBV19 and TRBJ2-3, the full variable domain is DGGITQSPKYLFRKEGQNVTLSCEQNLNHDAMYWYRQDPGQGLRLIYYSQIVNDFQKGDIAEGYSVSREKKESFPLTVTSAQKNPTAFYLCASSPKAGVTDTQYFGPGTRLTVL.

The chain links TRBV15 to TRBJ1-4; TRBD1 agrees at 9 bases. After removal of 1 base from V and 6 bases from J, the junction contained 12 bases not matched to a gene. This CDR3 comprises 18 residues. In germline, CDR1 is LNHNV, CDR2 YYDKDF (reference sequence). CDR3 bases: TGTGCCACCAGCAGAGGGGGGACAGGGCTACTGAGTCATGAAAAACTGTTTTTT. This gives the protein CATSRGGTGLLSHEKLFF. The full variable domain, completed using reference TRBV15 and TRBJ1-4, is DAMVIQNPRYQVTQFGKPVTLSCSQTLNHNVMYWYQQKSSQAPKLLFHYYDKDFNNEADTPDNFQSRRPNTSFCFLDIRSPGLGDTAMYLCATSRGGTGLLSHEKLFFGSGTQLSVL.

This chain links TRBV5-1 with TRBJ2-1, with TRBD2 identical over 11 bases. This CDR3 is 14 amino acids long. Losses at the gene ends were 4 bases for V and 8 bases for J; bases not matched to a gene: 5. Germline V gene lookup returns CDR1 SGHRS and CDR2 YFSETQ. The CDR3 region has the DNA TGCGCCAGCAGCAAGACTAGCGGGAACGATGAGCAGTTCTTC. This encodes CASSKTSGNDEQFF.

The chain joins TRBV9 to TRBJ2-3, with D hard to call. This CDR3 is 14 amino acids long. Germline lookup yields CDR1 SGDLS and CDR2 YYNGEE. V lost 4 bases, J lost 4 bases, and 13 bases lay in between. CDR3 nucleotides: TGTGCCAGCAGCCTGAGGTTTCCCCCAGATACGCAGTATTTT. Translation: CASSLRFPPDTQYF.

This clone was detected only a few times. The rearrangement links TRBV9 to TRBJ2-2; TRBD1 matches at 8 bases. Germline V gene lookup returns CDR1 SGDLS and CDR2 YYNGEE. V trimming: 4 bases; J trimming: 6 bases; junction bases outside the gene matches: 5. CDR3 size: 14 residues. CDR3 nucleotides: TGTGCCAGCAGCCCCCGGGACAGGTCCGGGGAGCTGTTTTTT. Encoded protein: CASSPRDRSGELFF.

The sample holds one count of this clone. The chain links TRBV10-3 to TRBJ2-1; 10 positions match TRBD2. The CDR3 runs 15 residues. V was clipped by 6 bases and J by 9 bases; unmatched bases: 11. Germline CDR1 is ENHRY and CDR2 is SYGVKD. CDR3 sequence reads: CAIRTSGSEGGEQFF. The CDR3 DNA is TGTGCCATCAGGACTAGCGGGTCGGAAGGAGGTGAGCAGTTCTTC.

The CDR3 sequence: CASSTRQGDTEAFF. The CDR3 bases are TGTGCCAGCAGTACCCGACAGGGAGACACTGAAGCTTTCTTT. The chain employs TRBV6-1 and TRBJ1-1; TRBD1 matches 7 bases. This CDR3 comprises 14 residues. The trim removed 5 bases at V and 3 bases at J, leaving 6 bases unmatched. Germline CDR1 MNHNS, CDR2 SASEGT.

The V and J genes are TRBV5-1 and TRBJ2-3; TRBD2 might be the D (7 bases). The CDR3 length is 16 residues. The germline V gene has CDR1 SGHRS and CDR2 YFSETQ. Between the trimmed V and J ends, which lost 4 bases and 1 base, there was a span of 16 bases. Here the CDR3 reads CASSPGGGAGTDTQYF. The CDR3 nucleotides read TGCGCCAGCAGCCCTGGGGGGGGCGCCGGCACAGATACGCAGTATTTT.

J is TRBJ2-1 and V is TRBV9, with a weak D call TRBD2 (5 bases). Germline values: CDR1 SGDLS, CDR2 YYNGEE. V lost 3 bases and J lost 2, with 15 bases in between. The CDR3 extends over 16 amino acids. The CDR3 nucleotides read TGTGCCAGCAGCGGCGGAGGAGGCCTTACCTACAATGAGCAGTTCTTC. Protein: CASSGGGGLTYNEQFF.

The rearrangement links TRBV28 to TRBJ2-3; unclear D gene. CDR3 length: 13 residues. The V and J ends lost 6 bases and 1 base respectively, with 8 bases between them. Germline V lookup: CDR1 MDHEN, CDR2 SYDVKM. The CDR3 DNA reads as TGTGCCAGCAGCCTGGTAGGCACAGATACGCAGTATTTT. It codes for CASSLVGTDTQYF.

V and J are TRBV30 and TRBJ2-7, with TRBD1 matching 7 bases. This CDR3 has 13 residues. Per germline, CDR1 GTSNPN and CDR2 SVGIG (reference sequence). With V trimmed by 0 bases and J by 6 bases, 5 bases remained unmatched. CDR3 region: CAWSVRDRLEQYF. DNA of the CDR3: TGTGCCTGGAGTGTCCGGGACAGACTCGAGCAGTACTTC.

The rearrangement uses TRBV4-1 and TRBJ2-3; perhaps TRBD2 as D (5 bases). Germline assignment: CDR1 MGHRA and CDR2 YSYEKL. Trimming shortened V by 4 bases and J by 0 bases, and 14 bases separated the two germline ends. The CDR3 extends over 16 amino acids. CDR3 nucleotides: TGCGCCAGCAGCCCCCGTGAACGGGATAGCACAGATACGCAGTATTTT. Translating gives CASSPRERDSTDTQYF.

The gene calls are TRBV28 and TRBJ1-1; no definite D call. Trimming pared 7 bases from V and 4 bases from J, leaving 10 bases between. Germline V lookup: CDR1 MDHEN, CDR2 SYDVKM. This CDR3 is 12 amino acids long. CDR3 residues: CASTRRGTEAFF. CDR3 nucleotide sequence: TGTGCCAGCACTCGACGGGGCACTGAAGCTTTCTTT.

The chain combines TRBV30 with TRBJ2-1; the D is unclear. The CDR3 totals 12 residues. V lost 2 bases and J 6 bases, leaving 8 bases between the germline ends. Looked up from germline, CDR1 is GTSNPN and CDR2 is SVGIG (reference sequence). In DNA, the CDR3 is TGTGCCTGGAGTCTCCTCTCCAATGAGCAGTTCTTC. Its protein product is CAWSLLSNEQFF.

This rearrangement joins TRBV27 to TRBJ2-7; 8 bases match TRBD1. CDR1 and CDR2 from the germline V gene are MNHEY and SMNVEV (reference sequence). The CDR3 is 16 residues long. Here the CDR3 reads CAPKFGPTGASYEQYF. DNA of the CDR3: TGTGCTCCCAAGTTTGGCCCGACAGGGGCCTCCTACGAGCAGTACTTC.

V and J are TRBV20-1 and TRBJ2-3; D may be TRBD2 (5 bases). The CDR3 totals 10 residues. The germline V and J ends were trimmed by 8 bases and 5 bases, with 8 bases remaining between them. The germline CDR1 and CDR2 sequences are DFQATT and SNEGSKA (reference sequence). CDR3: CSYGIDTQYF. The DNA of the CDR3 is TGCAGTTACGGGATAGATACGCAGTATTTT.

On this clone: At the DNA level, this CDR3 is encoded by other sequences in the same sample as well. The V and J genes are TRBV4-2 and TRBJ2-1, with a tentative D call TRBD2 (5 bases). The CDR3 extends over 17 amino acids. The V gene's germline CDR1 is LGHNA and CDR2 YNFKEQ. Deletions cut 2 bases from V and 6 bases from J, with 20 bases between. CDR3 nucleotide sequence: TGTGCCAGCAGCCAACCCGGACTTCCGAGTATTGTCAATGAGCAGTTCTTC. The encoded protein is CASSQPGLPSIVNEQFF.

The chain combines TRBV11-3 with TRBJ2-1; possible D gene TRBD1, 6 bases. CDR1 is SGHNT and CDR2 is YENEEA in the germline V gene. This CDR3 is 17 amino acids long. Deletions cut 3 bases from V and 0 bases from J, with 15 bases between. DNA for the CDR3: TGTGCCAGCAGCTTCACTATTACAGGGAGCTCCTACAATGAGCAGTTCTTC. Its translation is CASSFTITGSSYNEQFF.

The rearrangement joins TRBV28 to TRBJ2-7; 7 bases fit TRBD2. The V gene's germline CDR1 is MDHEN and CDR2 SYDVKM. CDR3 length equals 14 residues. The V segment lost 10 bases and the J segment 3 bases; nucleotides outside the gene matches: 12. The CDR3 coding sequence is TGTGCCACTCAGGGAGGGTTGGGAAACTACGAGCAGTACTTC. This translates into CATQGGLGNYEQYF. Supplemented by reference TRBV28 and TRBJ2-7, the full variable domain reads DVKVTQSSRYLVKRTGEKVFLECVQDMDHENMFWYRQDPGLGLRLIYFSYDVKMKEKGDIPEGYSVSREKKERFSLILESASTNQTSMYLCATQGGLGNYEQYFGPGTRLTVT.

The chain has TRBV13 and TRBJ2-7, with TRBD1 identical over 9 bases. The germline gives CDR1 PRHDT, CDR2 FYEKMQ (reference sequence). This CDR3 has 15 amino acids. V lost 5 bases and J lost 2; bases outside the gene matches: 7. CDR3 bases: TGTGCCAGCAGCCCAGGGGGACAGGGTACCTACGAGCAGTACTTC. It specifies CASSPGGQGTYEQYF. Full variable domain (outside the CDR3, taken from reference TRBV13 and TRBJ2-7): AAGVIQSPRHLIKEKRETATLKCYPIPRHDTVYWYQQGPGQDPQFLISFYEKMQSDKGSIPDRFSAQQFSDYHSELNMSSLELGDSALYFCASSPGGQGTYEQYFGPGTRLTVT.

The V call is TRBV30, the J call TRBJ1-5; TRBD1 might be the D (5 bases). Germline loops: CDR1 GTSNPN, CDR2 SVGIG (reference sequence). The CDR3 spans 17 residues. Trimming stripped 2 bases from V and 0 bases from J, with 17 bases between. The CDR3 region is CAWSSVGHPYSNQPQHF. Written as DNA, the CDR3 is TGTGCCTGGAGTTCCGTCGGACACCCTTATAGCAATCAGCCCCAGCATTTT.

This clone was seen a single time. This chain joins TRBV7-6 and TRBJ2-7; 7 nucleotides line up with TRBD1. Germline V gene lookup returns CDR1 SGHVS and CDR2 FNYEAQ. Trimming took 0 bases from V and 7 from J; bases not matched to a gene: 6. This CDR3 is 14 amino acids long. CDR3 protein: CASSLATGAGEQYF. CDR3 DNA: TGTGCCAGCAGCTTAGCAACAGGGGCCGGGGAGCAGTACTTC.

The J gene is TRBJ2-7, the V gene TRBV7-9, with 7 bases lining up with TRBD2. This CDR3 has 14 residues. Trimming took 0 bases from V and 5 from J; bases not matched to a gene: 4. The germline V gene encodes CDR1 SEHNR and CDR2 FQNEAQ (reference sequence). The CDR3 is CASSLAGLVNEQYF. The CDR3 coding sequence is TGTGCCAGCAGCTTAGCCGGACTAGTGAACGAGCAGTACTTC.